This T cell receptor (beta chain) came from a study of control samples from healthy donors and cancer patients. This CDR3 is 13 amino acids long. Germline loops: CDR1 LNHDA, CDR2 SQIVND (reference sequence). The ends were cut back, 6 bases at V and 5 bases at J, with 13 bases in the middle. Profiled with immunoSEQ multiplex PCR; TCRdb holds only in-frame clones, not every one. In the table there are fewer than 85,000 clones, roughly 90% of which are singletons. This TCR derives from a middle-aged man in good health. Sequences were obtained from blood. The rearrangement uses TRBV19 and TRBJ2-5; the D gene is possibly TRBD1 (6 bases). The CDR3 sequence: CASRVRGGETQYF. The CDR3 nucleotides are TGTGCCAGTAGGGTCAGGGGTGGCGAGACCCAGTACTTC.